This T cell receptor beta chain was recovered during a study of OX40 agonist ivuxolimab in advanced cancers. Across the study: Patients undergoing dose escalation presented with hepatocellular carcinoma, melanoma, renal cell or head and neck cancer. Regarding the study as a whole: CD8+ T cells were the subset that, on average, had more expanded clones than CD4+. Clonal expansion in partial responders at 0.1-3.0 mg/kg ranked among the lowest.

This clone turned up a few times. Its target is unknown. Trimming left V 2 bases short and J 5 bases short, with 10 bases between. CDR1 and CDR2 (germline): KGHSH, LQKENI. The CDR3 has 15 residues. Only in-frame clones appear in the TCRdb table, and some are missing; sequencing was by immunoSEQ multiplex PCR. The table records some 59,000 clones, 82% of them present only once. The sequences come from CD4+ or CD8+ T cells sorted from blood, collected in a trial of the OX40 agonist ivuxolimab. The chain has TRBV18 and TRBJ1-6, with D perhaps TRBD1 (5 bases). This TCR was sampled from an adult with an advanced solid tumor such as melanoma, head and neck, liver or kidney cancer. CDR3: CASSPNQGDNSPLHF. The DNA of the CDR3 is TGTGCCAGCTCACCAAACCAGGGAGATAATTCACCCCTCCACTTT. The variable domain in full, with the rest retrieved from reference TRBV18 and TRBJ1-6, is NAGVMQNPRHLVRRRGQEARLRCSPMKGHSHVYWYRQLPEEGLKFMVYLQKENIIDESGMPKERFSAEFPKEGPSILRIQQVVRGDSAAYFCASSPNQGDNSPLHFGNGTRLTVT.